This record concerns one TCR beta chain sequence. This clone has only one observation. Which antigen it targets is not known. No base qualities exist here, and no much larger clone lies one base off it. These data originate in a study of OX40 agonist ivuxolimab in advanced cancers. Describing the broader study: Ivuxolimab was a fully human IgG2 agonistic monoclonal antibody targeting the costimulatory receptor OX40 (CD134). Partial responses were achieved by three dose-escalation patients, of whom one had hepatocellular carcinoma and two had cutaneous melanoma. The paper describes the monotherapy dose-escalation part (N = 52 patients) of the phase I trial of ivuxolimab. Of the approximately 53 patients in dose escalation, about 19 had hepatocellular carcinoma, approximately 15 had melanoma, 9 had renal cell carcinoma and 9 had head and neck cancer. Prior anti-PD-1, anti-PD-L1 or anti-CTLA-4 therapy was permitted, and approximately 40% of dose-escalation patients had received checkpoint inhibitors. The dose-escalation cohort was 80% to 90% male with a mean age of about 60 years, ranging from about 20 to 85. Intravenous ivuxolimab was administered to patients every 2 weeks at six dose levels: 0.01, 0.1, 0.3, 1.5, 3 and 10 mg/kg. Peripheral TCRbeta sequencing aimed to test whether ivuxolimab altered TCR sequence diversity and caused clonal T-cell expansion.

What the authors observed across the whole study: Low levels of normalized T-cell clonal expansion were also seen in some patients who did not respond. On average, CD8+ T cells showed more expanded clones than CD4+ T cells after ivuxolimab. Partial responders in the 0.1-3.0 mg/kg groups had among the lowest normalized peripheral clonal expansion, especially among CD8+ T cells. At doses of 0.1 to 3.0 mg/kg, clonal expansion of both CD4+ and CD8+ blood T cells was observed from baseline to week 6. Which antigens the clonally expanded peripheral T cells were specific for was not determined.

Genomic DNA was isolated from the sorted cells so that the TCRbeta CDR3 region could be sequenced. The immunoSEQ Assay was used to sequence the TCRbeta CDR3 regions. In TCRdb, the immuneACCESS table is reduced to in-frame sequences with V and J assigned. These tables do not hold every clone; where another copy was compared, an unresolved V gene accounts for under half, and the others remain unexplained. This sample is represented by approximately 94,000 clones; 89% of them were singletons. Jointly, the top ten make up roughly 0.15% of the sample. The trial excluded patients who had a history of autoimmune disease or were on systemic immunosuppression. Peripheral blood for TCR sequencing was drawn from every dose cohort at baseline, at cycle 4 day 1 and at cycle 7 day 1. Samples came from an open-label, multicenter, first-in-human phase I dose-escalation trial of ivuxolimab. Adults with locally advanced or metastatic head and neck squamous cell, hepatocellular, melanoma or renal cell carcinoma were enrolled in the trial. CD4+ and CD8+ T cells were sorted separately from peripheral blood before TCR sequencing.

The germline V gene (reference sequence) supplies CDR1 LNHDA and CDR2 SQIVND. CDR3 length: 16 amino acids, cysteine to phenylalanine. Only the CDR3 DNA stays, 48 bases, in frame from base 1. V gives up 3 bases and J gives up 10 bases, and the segment between their germline ends measures 19 bases. Source: CD4+ or CD8+ T cells sorted from blood, taken in a trial of the OX40 agonist ivuxolimab. This receptor was identified in an adult with an advanced solid tumor such as melanoma, head and neck, liver or kidney cancer. Recombination joined TRBV19 with TRBJ1-6; the D gene is perhaps TRBD1, on 5 matching bases. The CDR3 reads CASSIAGWAGTSPLHF. The sequence in DNA is TGTGCCAGTAGTATCGCCGGGTGGGCAGGGACCTCACCCCTCCACTTT.